Shown below are 14 T cell receptor beta chains from a single sample sequenced in a study of T-cell reconstitution after alpha-beta-depleted transplantation in children. Researchers prepared the TCRbeta library using unique molecular identifiers, the study reports. TCRdb re-called the PCR reads with MiXCR, one entry per CDR3 protein. The repertoire holds around 680,000 distinct CDR3 sequences, with about 15% as singletons. This material consisted of PBMCs from the stem cell graft donor, taken from the stem cell graft. These receptors originate from a human donor who donated a stem cell graft to a child with acute myeloid leukemia.

This clonotype occurred once. The V and J genes are TRBV2 and TRBJ2-5, with D perhaps TRBD1 (5 bases). Germline-derived CDR1 and CDR2 are SNHLY and FYNNEI. There are 14 residues in the CDR3. The V gene lost 6 bases and the J gene lost 4 bases, with 15 bases spanning the gap. The CDR3 DNA sequence: TGTGCCAGCAGGAGCATTACAGGCGGAGAGACCCAGTACTTC. The encoded protein is CASRSITGGETQYF. Filled out from reference TRBV2 and TRBJ2-5, the complete variable domain reads EPEVTQTPSHQVTQMGQEVILRCVPISNHLYFYWYRQILGQKVEFLVSFYNNEISEKSEIFDDQFSVERPDGSNFTLKIRSTKLEDSAMYFCASRSITGGETQYFGPGTRLLVL.

This clonotype was picked up many times. The chain links TRBV29-1 to TRBJ2-1; D possibly corresponds to TRBD1 (6 bases). The germline CDR1 and CDR2 sequences are SQVTM and ANQGSEA. Trimming shortened V by 8 bases and J by 3 bases, and 17 bases separated the two germline ends. The CDR3 has 14 residues. The CDR3 here is CSLREGGSYNEQFF. Here the CDR3 DNA reads TGCAGCCTCAGGGAAGGGGGAAGCTACAATGAGCAGTTCTTC.

This clonotype was counted many times. The chain links TRBV7-6 to TRBJ1-2; D perhaps matches TRBD1 (6 bases). From germline, CDR1 is SGHVS and CDR2 FNYEAQ. Trimming pared 5 bases from V and 3 bases from J, leaving 19 bases between. This CDR3 contains 16 residues. This CDR3 reads CASSPSDSLRHYGYTF. DNA for the CDR3: TGTGCCAGCAGCCCTTCGGACAGTCTTCGACACTATGGCTACACCTTC.

This clonotype was counted at least ten times. V usage is TRBV20-1 and J usage is TRBJ2-1; 8 bases are shared with TRBD2. The V gene's germline CDR1 is DFQATT and CDR2 SNEGSKA (reference sequence). V dropped 7 bases and J dropped 4; count of bases not matched to a gene: 9. The CDR3 sequence is 14 residues long. The chain's CDR3 is CSVSRAGGYNEQFF. The DNA of the CDR3 is TGCAGTGTCTCCCGGGCGGGGGGTTACAATGAGCAGTTCTTC.

The table lists this clonotype with many counts. The chain carries TRBV5-5 and TRBJ1-2; the D is unclear. Trimming stripped 4 bases from V and 4 bases from J, with 8 bases between. Per the germline V gene, CDR1 is SGHKS and CDR2 is YYEKEE (reference sequence). This CDR3 is built from 12 residues. CDR3 nucleotide sequence: TGTGCCAGCAGCGCCGACATCTATGGCTACACCTTC. This gives the protein CASSADIYGYTF.

The chain links TRBV9 to TRBJ2-3, with 8 bases matching TRBD2. The V and J ends lost 3 bases and 6 bases, in that order; junction bases with no gene match: 21. The CDR3 contains 19 residues. Germline V CDR1 and CDR2: SGDLS, YYNGEE. The CDR3 loop reads CASSAYLLPGLEGGDTQYF. The CDR3 nucleotides read TGTGCCAGCAGCGCGTACCTCCTACCGGGACTAGAGGGAGGTGATACGCAGTATTTT.

This clonotype was seen many times. This sequence joins TRBV12-3 or TRBV12-4 and TRBJ2-5; TRBD2 might be the D (5 bases). The CDR3 covers 13 residues. Trimming removed 7 bases at V and 1 base at J, with 10 bases between. DNA of the CDR3: TGTGCCAGCACCCCGGGATCCCAAGAGACCCAGTACTTC. Translation: CASTPGSQETQYF.

This clonotype was observed many times. The rearrangement uses TRBV20-1 and TRBJ1-1; unclear D gene. V lost 0 bases to trimming and J lost 6 bases, with 8 bases between them. CDR1 is DFQATT, CDR2 SNEGSKA, per germline (reference sequence). The CDR3 runs to 12 residues. CDR3 region: CSARDMGAEAFF. The CDR3 region has the DNA TGCAGTGCTAGAGACATGGGCGCTGAAGCTTTCTTT.

The CDR3 DNA reads TGCAGTGCTAGCAGGGCAGGGGGCGTTCAGCCCCAGCATTTT. Encoded protein: CSASRAGGVQPQHF. The chain recombines TRBV20-1 with TRBJ1-5; TRBD1 matches 8 bases. V gave up 3 bases and J gave up 6 bases; unmatched junction bases: 7. Per the germline V gene, CDR1 is DFQATT and CDR2 is SNEGSKA (reference sequence). This CDR3 region has 14 residues.

In this sample, this clonotype turned up many times. This chain links TRBV20-1 with TRBJ1-1; unclear D gene. The germline gives CDR1 DFQATT, CDR2 SNEGSKA (reference sequence). The CDR3 is 11 amino acids. V gave up 6 bases and J gave up 5 bases, with 10 bases separating them. The CDR3 loop is CSALRRTEAFF. The CDR3 DNA reads as TGCAGTGCCTTACGCCGGACTGAAGCTTTCTTT.

The chain employs TRBV12-3 or TRBV12-4 and TRBJ1-1; a possible D gene is TRBD1 (5 bases). The CDR3 extends over 16 amino acids. The V end was cut by 6 bases, the J end by 4 bases, with 21 bases between. CDR3 loop: CASSPFVGGLATEAFF. CDR3 coding DNA: TGTGCCAGCAGCCCATTTGTCGGGGGTTTAGCCACTGAAGCTTTCTTT.

This clonotype appeared many times. This chain connects TRBV29-1 to TRBJ2-7, with 10 bases fitting TRBD1. Germline V gives CDR1 SQVTM, CDR2 ANQGSEA. V dropped 2 bases and J dropped 3; count of bases not matched to a gene: 1. This CDR3 has 13 amino acids. CDR3 residues: CSVERDRGYEQYF. CDR3 in DNA: TGCAGCGTTGAAAGGGACAGGGGCTACGAGCAGTACTTC.

This clonotype was recorded at least ten times. This rearrangement joins TRBV12-3 or TRBV12-4 to TRBJ2-1; possibly TRBD1 or TRBD2 for D (5 bases each). Trimming took 6 bases from V and 1 from J, leaving 13 bases between them. This CDR3 is 15 amino acids long. The CDR3 is CASRTAGRSYNEQFF. For the CDR3, the DNA is TGTGCCAGCAGGACCGCAGGGAGATCCTACAATGAGCAGTTCTTC.

This clonotype has more than one count but fewer than ten. The J gene is TRBJ2-4, the V gene TRBV11-2, with TRBD2 as a possible D gene (6 bases). V lost 2 bases and J 8 bases, leaving 10 bases between the germline ends. The CDR3 consists of 13 residues. Germline V CDR1 and CDR2: SGHAT, FQNNGV. CDR3 amino acids: CASSLWRGDIQYF. Written as DNA, the CDR3 is TGTGCCAGCAGCTTATGGAGGGGTGACATTCAGTACTTC.